A single sample is the source of the 26 T cell receptor beta chains below, sequenced in a study of molecular identifiers for immune sequencing clone quantification. TCRdb redid the calling of the PCR reads with MiXCR, one entry per CDR3 protein. The data contain about 330,000 distinct CDR3 sequences, roughly 23% of them seen just once; the ten biggest clones take up roughly 0.7%. Sequenced material: naive CD8+ T cells from blood, with Jurkat cell RNA spiked in. Subset: FACS-sorted CD8+CD4-CCR7+CD45RA+ naive T cells. The receptors stem from a human donor in good health. Some libraries in this study had Jurkat cell RNA spiked in.

The V call is TRBV13, the J call TRBJ2-7; D possibly corresponds to TRBD1 (6 bases). This CDR3 contains 13 residues. Germline loops: CDR1 PRHDT, CDR2 FYEKMQ (reference sequence). The V gene lost 7 bases and the J gene lost 1 base, with 11 bases spanning the gap. CDR3 DNA: TGTGCCAGCAACCAGGGGCTTTCCTACGAGCAGTACTTC. Its translation: CASNQGLSYEQYF.

Of note for this clonotype: At one boundary the junction diverges from the germline segment, which might be a read error. This chain links TRBV5-6 with TRBJ2-3; TRBD2 matches 7 bases. CDR3 length equals 12 residues. Germline assignment: CDR1 SGHDT and CDR2 YYEEEE. The CDR3 DNA follows: TGTGCCAGCAGCTTGATTCAGACTAGCACGGATTTT. Protein sequence: CASSLIQTSTDF.

This clonotype was seen more than once but under ten times. The V call is TRBV29-1, the J call TRBJ2-1; tentatively, D is TRBD1 (7 bases). CDR3 size: 14 residues. Trimming removed 7 bases at V and 4 bases at J, with 17 bases between. Germline V gives CDR1 SQVTM, CDR2 ANQGSEA. The CDR3 sequence is CSAETRGVYNEQFF. The CDR3 DNA reads as TGCAGCGCGGAGACCAGGGGGGTGTACAATGAGCAGTTCTTC.

This clonotype has ten or more counts. The chain has TRBV7-9 and TRBJ2-1; 10 positions match TRBD2. Germline V gene lookup returns CDR1 SEHNR and CDR2 FQNEAQ (reference sequence). J lost 8 bases, V lost 1 base, and 5 bases had no gene match. CDR3 length: 15 residues. CDR3 region: CASSLVSSGSDEQFF. The CDR3 nucleotides read TGTGCCAGCAGCTTAGTTTCTAGCGGGAGTGATGAGCAGTTCTTC.

This clonotype has at least ten counts. The gene calls are TRBV7-6 and TRBJ2-7; TRBD1 matches 8 bases. Germline CDR1 reads SGHVS; CDR2 reads FNYEAQ. J gave up 3 bases and V 5 bases, and 9 bases lay outside the gene matches. The CDR3 runs 15 residues. CDR3 nucleotide sequence: TGTGCCAGCAGCCGAGGACAGGGACACTTCTACGAGCAGTACTTC. Its protein product is CASSRGQGHFYEQYF.

This clonotype was recorded at least ten times. V usage is TRBV27 and J usage is TRBJ2-7, with a tentative D call TRBD2 (5 bases). The CDR3 runs 13 residues. V was clipped by 5 bases and J by 2 bases, with 10 bases between them. Germline V gene sequence: CDR1 MNHEY, CDR2 SMNVEV (reference sequence). Written as DNA, the CDR3 is TGTGCCAGCAGTACGGGGTTAACCTACGAGCAGTACTTC. Protein: CASSTGLTYEQYF.

With respect to this clonotype: A much larger clone sits a single nucleotide away, making a read error possible. This chain uses TRBV5-1 with TRBJ2-7; 7 nucleotides agree with TRBD1. Per germline, CDR1 SGHRS and CDR2 YFSETQ. There are 13 residues in the CDR3. CDR3: CASSKGAENERYF. CDR3 DNA sequence: TGCGCCAGCAGTAAGGGGGCGGAGAACGAGCGGTACTTC.

At least ten counts were recorded for this clonotype. The chain couples TRBV7-9 to TRBJ2-5; possibly TRBD1 for D (5 bases). Germline V CDR1 and CDR2: SEHNR, FQNEAQ (reference sequence). This CDR3 spans 15 amino acids. V was clipped by 4 bases and J by 1 base, with 13 bases between them. CDR3 DNA sequence: TGTGCCAGCAGCTCGCAGGGTTCGGGCCAAGAGACCCAGTACTTC. This translates into CASSSQGSGQETQYF.

The chain couples TRBV20-1 to TRBJ2-3; D remains ambiguous. CDR1 and CDR2 (germline): DFQATT, SNEGSKA (reference sequence). Trimming took off 5 bases at V and 6 bases at J, with 15 bases between the two ends. There are 13 residues in the CDR3. The CDR3 sequence is CSAYYNLGDTQYF. In DNA, the CDR3 is TGCAGTGCTTACTACAATCTCGGGGATACGCAGTATTTT.

At least ten counts were recorded for this clonotype. This chain joins TRBV14 and TRBJ2-2; D remains ambiguous. The length of the CDR3 is 16 residues. The germline CDR1 and CDR2 sequences are SGHDN and FVKESK. The V and J ends lost 4 bases and 0 bases respectively, with 12 bases between them. CDR3 bases: TGTGCCAGCAGCCCTGACATGTACGCGAACACCGGGGAGCTGTTTTTT. Its protein product is CASSPDMYANTGELFF. The entire variable domain, with the rest obtained from reference TRBV14 and TRBJ2-2, is as follows: EAGVTQFPSHSVIEKGQTVTLRCDPISGHDNLYWYRRVMGKEIKFLLHFVKESKQDESGMPNNRFLAERTGGTYSTLKVQPAELEDSGVYFCASSPDMYANTGELFFGEGSRLTVL.

In this sample, this clonotype turned up a few times. CDR3 residues: CASTDYTTGELFF. CDR3 DNA sequence: TGTGCCAGCACCGACTATACCACCGGGGAGCTGTTTTTT. The chain has TRBV27 and TRBJ2-2; D is possibly TRBD2 (5 bases). The CDR3 has 13 amino acids. Germline loops: CDR1 MNHEY, CDR2 SMNVEV (reference sequence). The V and J ends lost 7 bases and 4 bases respectively, with 10 bases between them.

In the case of this clonotype: A much larger clone lies one base from this, so it may be a read error. The CDR3 carries no conserved terminal phenylalanine or tryptophan, so it likely arises from a read error. The rearrangement joins TRBV4-3 to TRBJ1-6; D perhaps matches TRBD1 (5 bases). The CDR3 has 12 residues. The V gene's germline CDR1 is LGHNA and CDR2 YSLEER. Trimming shortened V by 5 bases and J by 9 bases, and 8 bases separated the two germline ends. Written as DNA, the CDR3 is TGCGCCAGCAGCGCGGGGGGTTCACCCCTCCACCTT. Translated, it gives CASSAGGSPLHL.

This clonotype occurred many times. The chain uses TRBV6-1 and TRBJ1-5; 10 bases fit TRBD1. The V segment lost 6 bases and the J segment 0 bases; nucleotides outside the gene matches: 14. Germline V gene data show CDR1 as MNHNS and CDR2 as SASEGT. This CDR3 spans 19 amino acids. Here the CDR3 reads CASREKTGTGVYSNQPQHF. DNA for the CDR3: TGTGCCAGCAGGGAAAAGACCGGGACAGGGGTCTATAGCAATCAGCCCCAGCATTTT.

This clonotype was recorded a few times. The rearrangement links TRBV7-9 to TRBJ2-7; D gene unclear. Trimming took off 3 bases at V and 6 bases at J, with 6 bases between the two ends. The CDR3 sequence is 11 residues long. Germline CDR1 and CDR2: SEHNR and FQNEAQ (reference sequence). This chain's CDR3 is CASSFGREQYF. CDR3 bases: TGTGCCAGCAGCTTCGGCCGCGAGCAGTACTTC.

The chain is built from TRBV7-9 and TRBJ2-7, with D tentatively TRBD2 (6 bases). Germline V gene lookup returns CDR1 SEHNR and CDR2 FQNEAQ (reference sequence). The CDR3 is 14 amino acids. V lost 7 bases and J lost 2, with 15 bases in between. The CDR3 loop is CASTIGDWPYEQYF. The CDR3, as DNA: TGTGCCAGCACCATAGGGGACTGGCCCTACGAGCAGTACTTC.

This clonotype was counted at least ten times. J is TRBJ1-5 and V is TRBV7-9; possible D gene TRBD1, 5 bases. CDR3 length equals 14 residues. Trimming cost V 5 bases and J 6 bases, with 14 bases left between them. The germline CDR1 and CDR2 sequences are SEHNR and FQNEAQ (reference sequence). The CDR3 DNA reads as TGTGCCAGCAGCCTGACAGAGGGGATTCAGCCCCAGCATTTT. It yields the protein CASSLTEGIQPQHF.

This clonotype was seen a few times. The V call is TRBV4-3, the J call TRBJ2-3, with TRBD1 identical over 10 bases. This CDR3 region has 16 residues. V lost 5 bases to trimming and J lost 2 bases; unmatched junction nucleotides: 7. CDR1 LGHNA and CDR2 YSLEER come from the germline V gene. CDR3 coding DNA: TGCGCCAGCAGCGAGAGGACAGGGGGTGTCACAGATACGCAGTATTTT. This gives the protein CASSERTGGVTDTQYF.

This clonotype appeared many times. The V gene is TRBV24-1, the J gene TRBJ2-1, with TRBD2 identical over 12 bases. The CDR3 spans 16 residues. The J segment lost 1 base and the V segment lost 7 bases, leaving 4 bases of the junction unmatched. The germline CDR1 and CDR2 sequences are KGHDR and SFDVKD. The CDR3 loop reads CATSGTSGSSYNEQFF. Written as DNA, the CDR3 is TGTGCCACCAGCGGGACTAGCGGGTCGTCCTACAATGAGCAGTTCTTC.

This clonotype appeared a few times. The chain links TRBV5-1 to TRBJ2-7, with unresolved D. This CDR3 is 13 amino acids long. Germline V lookup: CDR1 SGHRS, CDR2 YFSETQ. V lost 2 bases, J lost 4 bases, and 10 bases lay in between. CDR3 sequence (DNA): TGCGCCAGCAGCTTAGACCTTTTGTACGAGCAGTACTTC. It translates to CASSLDLLYEQYF.

The table lists this clonotype with many counts. The rearrangement uses TRBV5-6 and TRBJ1-5; D is ambiguous. The CDR3 is 14 residues long. CDR1 is SGHDT, CDR2 YYEEEE, per germline. V was shortened by 1 base and J by 0 bases, with 5 bases between the two germline ends. Here the CDR3 reads CASSLSDSNQPQHF. The CDR3 nucleotides are TGTGCCAGCAGCTTGTCGGATAGCAATCAGCCCCAGCATTTT. Full variable domain (rest looked up from reference TRBV5-6 and TRBJ1-5): DAGVTQSPTHLIKTRGQQVTLRCSPKSGHDTVSWYQQALGQGPQFIFQYYEEEERQRGNFPDRFSGHQFPNYSSELNVNALLLGDSALYLCASSLSDSNQPQHFGDGTRLSIL.

Turning to this clonotype: A read error may be the cause here, since a much bigger clone is one base away. The rearrangement uses TRBV27 and TRBJ2-3, with 7 bases that match TRBD2. Germline V lookup: CDR1 MNHEY, CDR2 SMNVEV (reference sequence). The CDR3 is 14 residues long. The DNA of the CDR3 is TGTGCCGGCAGTACGGGGGGTAGCACAGATACGCAGTATTTT. It yields the protein CAGSTGGSTDTQYF.

Worth noting for this clonotype: Germline and junction disagree at one end, which may indicate a read error. The CDR3 bases are TGTGCCAGCAGCTTAGTGGACTACGAGAAGTACTTC. This gives the protein CASSLVDYEKYF. The V gene is TRBV7-9, the J gene TRBJ2-7, with a weak D call TRBD2 (6 bases). Germline assignment: CDR1 SEHNR and CDR2 FQNEAQ (reference sequence). The CDR3 runs 12 residues.

Remarks on this clonotype: The junction and the germline gene differ at one end; a read error may be behind it. This rearrangement joins TRBV4-2 to TRBJ2-7; 9 bases are shared with TRBD2. CDR1 LGHNA and CDR2 YNFKEQ come from the germline V gene. The CDR3 has 17 residues. The CDR3 here is CANSQEASGIVSYEQYF. The CDR3 coding sequence is TGTGCCAACAGCCAAGAGGCTAGCGGGATCGTCTCCTACGAGCAGTACTTC.

Details on this clonotype: A read error may be the cause here, since a much bigger clone is one base away. The chain joins TRBV6-2 or TRBV6-3 to TRBJ2-4; 8 nucleotides align to TRBD1. CDR1 and CDR2 (germline): MNHEY, SVGEGT. The CDR3 covers 13 residues. CDR3 in amino acids: CASSYSDRGDQCF. The CDR3 DNA reads TGTGCCAGCAGTTATTCCGACAGGGGCGATCAGTGCTTC.

This clonotype has a single count. A read error may be the cause here, since a much bigger clone is one base away. The chain is built from TRBV20-1 and TRBJ2-5, with D hard to call. This CDR3 has 12 amino acids. Germline lookup yields CDR1 DFQATT and CDR2 SNEGSKA (reference sequence). CDR3 in DNA: TGCAGTGTTAGACGGTTTGCGAAGACCCAGTACTTC. Translated, it gives CSVRRFAKTQYF.

This clonotype was detected ten times or more. The chain recombines TRBV7-9 with TRBJ2-5; 8 bases line up with TRBD1. Germline V gene sequence: CDR1 SEHNR, CDR2 FQNEAQ (reference sequence). J was trimmed by 5 bases and V by 5 bases; bases with no gene match: 7. CDR3 size: 14 residues. The CDR3 here is CASSPDRVHETQYF. In nucleotides, the CDR3 is TGTGCCAGCAGCCCGGACAGGGTTCACGAGACCCAGTACTTC.